The 16 T cell receptor beta chains presented below share a single source sample, sequenced in a study of blood T cell repertoires in COVID-19 (dated by TCRdb to 2018 to 2020). The library was built by means of the immunoSEQ multiplex PCR assay. TCRdb re-hosts the immuneACCESS table, in-frame sequences only. Its copies lack some clones; in the studies checked, an unresolved V gene accounts for under half of them, and the cause for the rest is not known. Across this sample there are 200,000 to 300,000 clones, with around 86% seen only once. The ten top clones hold approximately 5.1% of the sample. The sequenced material came from peripheral blood. The source is a woman aged 55 to 70 with COVID-19, enrolled during active disease.

The chain joins TRBV15 to TRBJ1-6, with 10 bases fitting TRBD1. The germline CDR1 and CDR2 sequences are LNHNV and YYDKDF (reference sequence). Trimming cost V 3 bases and J 1 base; bases outside gene matches: 3. The CDR3 runs 17 residues. The CDR3 nucleotides are TGTGCCACCAGCAGGACGGGACAGGGGTCCTATAATTCACCCCTCCACTTT. Protein sequence: CATSRTGQGSYNSPLHF.

This chain links TRBV30 with TRBJ2-1, with 7 bases lining up with TRBD2. The CDR3 contains 17 residues. V trimming: 0 bases; J trimming: 8 bases; junction bases outside the gene matches: 16. Germline CDR1 reads GTSNPN; CDR2 reads SVGIG (reference sequence). The CDR3 reads CAWSVPGGLGIWDEQFF. The DNA of the CDR3 is TGTGCCTGGAGTGTACCGGGGGGTTTGGGAATTTGGGATGAGCAGTTCTTC.

This clone was observed a handful of times. The chain couples TRBV12-3 or TRBV12-4 to TRBJ1-2, with D maybe TRBD1 (5 bases). This CDR3 region has 13 residues. V dropped 7 bases and J dropped 12 bases, with 21 bases sitting between them. The CDR3 region is CASIRGGTRINTF. The CDR3 nucleotides are TGTGCCAGCATTCGAGGCGGGACGCGTATCAACACCTTC.

This rearrangement joins TRBV10-1 to TRBJ2-3; a weak D match, TRBD2 (7 bases). Trimming shortened V by 3 bases and J by 5 bases, and 12 bases separated the two germline ends. The CDR3 is 14 amino acids. CDR1 is WNHNN, CDR2 SYGVQD, per germline (reference sequence). The DNA for the CDR3 is TGCGCCAGCAGTGACCGGGGGGCTGGAGATACGCAGTATTTT. It codes for CASSDRGAGDTQYF.

The chain carries TRBV9 and TRBJ1-3, with D perhaps TRBD1 (5 bases). Trimming pared 0 bases from V and 1 base from J, leaving 8 bases between. Germline values: CDR1 SGDLS, CDR2 YYNGEE. This CDR3 has 15 amino acids. CDR3 amino acids: CASSVAPGSGNTIYF. CDR3 coding DNA: TGTGCCAGCAGCGTAGCTCCAGGGTCTGGAAACACCATATATTTT.

The V call is TRBV19, the J call TRBJ1-2; no reliable D call. V dropped 0 bases and J dropped 0 bases, with 20 bases sitting between them. The CDR3 is made up of 19 amino acids. The germline V gene encodes CDR1 LNHDA and CDR2 SQIVND (reference sequence). The CDR3 nucleotides are TGTGCCAGTAGTATAGATCCCGCGGGCCAGAGAGGACCTAACTATGGCTACACCTTC. It yields the protein CASSIDPAGQRGPNYGYTF.

The chain combines TRBV2 with TRBJ1-1; 9 positions agree with TRBD1. Looked up from germline, CDR1 is SNHLY and CDR2 is FYNNEI. The CDR3 extends over 13 amino acids. V lost 7 bases, J lost 3 bases, and 3 bases stayed unmatched. The CDR3 DNA reads as TGTGCCAGCACCGGACAGGGGTACACTGAAGCTTTCTTT. It translates to CASTGQGYTEAFF. Drawing the rest from reference TRBV2 and TRBJ1-1, the complete variable domain is EPEVTQTPSHQVTQMGQEVILRCVPISNHLYFYWYRQILGQKVEFLVSFYNNEISEKSEIFDDQFSVERPDGSNFTLKIRSTKLEDSAMYFCASTGQGYTEAFFGQGTRLTVV.

The chain carries TRBV27 and TRBJ2-3; 11 nucleotides line up with TRBD2. This CDR3 is built from 14 residues. V lost 6 bases and J lost 6; bases outside the gene matches: 5. The V gene's germline CDR1 is MNHEY and CDR2 SMNVEV (reference sequence). Written as DNA, the CDR3 is TGTGCCAGCAGAGTAGCGGGAGGGTCGGATACGCAGTATTTT. Amino acid sequence: CASRVAGGSDTQYF.

Remarks on this clone: Other DNA sequences within the sample encode an identical CDR3. The chain has TRBV4-2 and TRBJ2-7, with a tentative D call TRBD2 (5 bases). Trimming removed 5 bases from V and 7 bases from J, with 9 bases in between. CDR1 and CDR2 from the germline V gene are LGHNA and YNFKEQ. The CDR3 consists of 11 residues. CDR3 sequence (DNA): TGTGCCAGCAGCTCCACGGGAGAGCAGTACTTC. This gives the protein CASSSTGEQYF.

The chain joins TRBV30 to TRBJ2-3; D possibly corresponds to TRBD1 (6 bases). Germline V gene sequence: CDR1 GTSNPN, CDR2 SVGIG (reference sequence). V was shortened by 3 bases and J by 11 bases, with 15 bases between the two germline ends. The CDR3 is 12 amino acids. The CDR3 sequence is CAWSPRGHQQYF. DNA of the CDR3: TGTGCCTGGAGCCCCAGGGGTCACCAGCAGTATTTT.

The sample holds one count of this clone. This chain connects TRBV28 to TRBJ1-1; 8 bases agree with TRBD1. This CDR3 has 12 residues. The trim removed 10 bases at V and 3 bases at J, leaving 4 bases unmatched. CDR1 is MDHEN, CDR2 SYDVKM, per germline. CDR3 bases: TGTGCCATCGGACAGGGTTACACTGAAGCTTTCTTT. Protein product: CAIGQGYTEAFF. Filled out from reference TRBV28 and TRBJ1-1, the complete variable domain reads DVKVTQSSRYLVKRTGEKVFLECVQDMDHENMFWYRQDPGLGLRLIYFSYDVKMKEKGDIPEGYSVSREKKERFSLILESASTNQTSMYLCAIGQGYTEAFFGQGTRLTVV.

The chain uses TRBV6-2 or TRBV6-3 and TRBJ2-1; tentatively, D is TRBD1 (5 bases). Trimming left V 0 bases short and J 16 bases short, with 16 bases between. Germline CDR1 is MNHEY and CDR2 is SVGEGT. The CDR3 extends over 13 amino acids. The CDR3 is CASSYSTAGKVFF. The CDR3 DNA sequence: TGTGCCAGCAGTTACTCGACAGCAGGGAAGGTATTCTTC.

V usage is TRBV19 and J usage is TRBJ2-2, with 11 bases aligning to TRBD1. CDR3 length: 14 amino acids. Germline V gene sequence: CDR1 LNHDA, CDR2 SQIVND (reference sequence). Losses at the gene ends were 5 bases for V and 6 bases for J; bases not matched to a gene: 2. The CDR3 sequence is CASSAGQGAGELFF. The CDR3 region has the DNA TGTGCCAGTAGTGCGGGACAGGGGGCCGGGGAGCTGTTTTTT.

The rearrangement links TRBV4-2 to TRBJ1-2; TRBD1 matches 7 bases. V dropped 3 bases and J dropped 4; count of bases not matched to a gene: 8. Germline values: CDR1 LGHNA, CDR2 YNFKEQ. The CDR3 totals 15 residues. In nucleotides, the CDR3 is TGTGCCAGCAGCCATCCCGGGACAGCGATCTATGGCTACACCTTC. It yields the protein CASSHPGTAIYGYTF.

The chain employs TRBV27 and TRBJ2-4, with TRBD2 matching 8 bases. Germline lookup yields CDR1 MNHEY and CDR2 SMNVEV (reference sequence). The length of the CDR3 is 17 residues. V shed 2 bases and J 2 bases; nucleotides not matched to a gene: 8. The CDR3 DNA follows: TGTGCCAGCAGTTTAAGTAGCGGGATAGTGACCAAAAACATTCAGTACTTC. It encodes CASSLSSGIVTKNIQYF.

The chain links TRBV7-8 to TRBJ1-2; TRBD1 matches at 11 bases. After removal of 2 bases from V and 6 bases from J, the junction contained 5 bases not matched to a gene. This CDR3 is 15 amino acids long. The germline V gene encodes CDR1 SGHVS and CDR2 FQNEAQ. CDR3: CASSLRDRGSDGYTF. In DNA form, the CDR3 reads TGTGCCAGCAGCTTAAGGGACAGGGGGTCGGATGGCTACACCTTC. The whole variable domain, remainder taken from reference TRBV7-8 and TRBJ1-2, is GAGVSQSPRYKVAKRGQDVALRCDPISGHVSLFWYQQALGQGPEFLTYFQNEAQLDKSGLPSDRFFAERPEGSVSTLKIQRTQQEDSAVYLCASSLRDRGSDGYTFGSGTRLTVV.